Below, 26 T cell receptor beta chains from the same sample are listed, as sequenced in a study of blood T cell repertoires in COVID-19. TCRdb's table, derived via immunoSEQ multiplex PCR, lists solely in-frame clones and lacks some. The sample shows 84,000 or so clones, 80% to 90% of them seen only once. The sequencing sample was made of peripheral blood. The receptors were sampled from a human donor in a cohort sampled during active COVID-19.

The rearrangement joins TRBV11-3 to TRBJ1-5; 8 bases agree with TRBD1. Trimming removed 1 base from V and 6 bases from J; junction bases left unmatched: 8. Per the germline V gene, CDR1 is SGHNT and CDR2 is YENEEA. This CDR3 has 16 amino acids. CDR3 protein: CASSLARQGAAQPQHF. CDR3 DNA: TGTGCCAGCAGCTTAGCTCGGCAGGGGGCGGCTCAGCCCCAGCATTTT.

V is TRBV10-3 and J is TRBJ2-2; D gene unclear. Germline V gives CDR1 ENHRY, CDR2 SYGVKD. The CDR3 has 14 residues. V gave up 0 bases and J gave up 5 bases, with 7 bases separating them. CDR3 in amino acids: CAISESPATGELFF. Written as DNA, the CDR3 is TGTGCCATCAGTGAGTCCCCCGCGACCGGGGAGCTGTTTTTT.

CDR3: CASSLTGQSTEQYF. The CDR3 DNA is TGTGCCAGCAGCTTAACGGGACAGTCGACCGAGCAGTACTTC. V is TRBV7-3 and J is TRBJ2-7, with 7 bases identical to TRBD1. Losses at the gene ends were 0 bases for V and 6 bases for J; bases not matched to a gene: 5. Germline CDR1 is SGHTA and CDR2 is FQGTGA. This CDR3 is 14 amino acids long.

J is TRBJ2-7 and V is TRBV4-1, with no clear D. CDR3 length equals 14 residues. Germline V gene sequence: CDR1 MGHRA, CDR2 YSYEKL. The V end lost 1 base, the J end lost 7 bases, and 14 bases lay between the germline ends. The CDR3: CASSQGPILREQYF. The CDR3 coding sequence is TGCGCCAGCAGCCAAGGCCCCATTCTGAGGGAGCAGTACTTC.

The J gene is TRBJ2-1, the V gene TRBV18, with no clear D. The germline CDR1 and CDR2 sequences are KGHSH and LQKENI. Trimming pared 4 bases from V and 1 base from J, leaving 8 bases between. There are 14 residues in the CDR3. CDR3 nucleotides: TGTGCCAGCTCACAAGCCGAATCCTACAATGAGCAGTTCTTC. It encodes CASSQAESYNEQFF.

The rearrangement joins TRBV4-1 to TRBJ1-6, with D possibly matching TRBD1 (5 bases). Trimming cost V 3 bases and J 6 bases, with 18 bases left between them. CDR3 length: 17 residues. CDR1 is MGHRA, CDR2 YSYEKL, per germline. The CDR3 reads CASSQGGTVKPNSPLHF. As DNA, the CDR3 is TGCGCCAGCAGCCAGGGGGGGACGGTCAAGCCTAATTCACCCCTCCACTTT.

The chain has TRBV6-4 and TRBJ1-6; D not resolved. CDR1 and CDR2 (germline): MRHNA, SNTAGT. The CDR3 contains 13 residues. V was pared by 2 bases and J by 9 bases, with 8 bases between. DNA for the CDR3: TGTGCCAGCAGTGACGGGCGGGGTTCACCCCTCCACTTT. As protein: CASSDGRGSPLHF.

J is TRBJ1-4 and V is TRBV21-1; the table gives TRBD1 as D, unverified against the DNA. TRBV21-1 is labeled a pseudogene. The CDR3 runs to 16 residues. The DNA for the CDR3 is TGTGCCAGCAGCATAGGGGACAGTTCAACTAATGAAAAACTGTTTTTT. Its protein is CASSIGDSSTNEKLFF.

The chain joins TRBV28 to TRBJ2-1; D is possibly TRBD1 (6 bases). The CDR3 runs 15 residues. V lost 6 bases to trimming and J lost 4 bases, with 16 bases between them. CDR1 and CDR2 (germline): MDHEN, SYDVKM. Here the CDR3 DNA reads TGTGCCAGCAGCGTCCGGATCCAGGGGTACAATGAGCAGTTCTTC. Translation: CASSVRIQGYNEQFF.

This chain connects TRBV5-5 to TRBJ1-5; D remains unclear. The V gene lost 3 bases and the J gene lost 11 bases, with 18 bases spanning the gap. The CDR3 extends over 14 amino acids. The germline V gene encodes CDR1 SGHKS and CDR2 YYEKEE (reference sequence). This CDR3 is CASSYRPDGSAQHF. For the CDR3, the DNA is TGTGCCAGCAGCTACAGACCAGATGGTTCAGCCCAGCATTTT.

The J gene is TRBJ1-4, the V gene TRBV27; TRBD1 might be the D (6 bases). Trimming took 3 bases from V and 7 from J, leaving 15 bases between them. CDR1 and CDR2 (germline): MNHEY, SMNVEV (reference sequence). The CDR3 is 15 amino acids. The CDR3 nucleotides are TGTGCCAGCAGTTTCGTCCGGGACACCGTTGAAAAACTGTTTTTT. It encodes CASSFVRDTVEKLFF.

The CDR3 is CASSPGWGQGQPQHF. The CDR3 DNA is TGTGCCAGCAGCCCTGGGTGGGGGCAGGGTCAGCCCCAGCATTTT. This chain connects TRBV5-6 to TRBJ1-5; the D gene is possibly TRBD1 (6 bases). Germline CDR1 reads SGHDT; CDR2 reads YYEEEE. With 4 bases removed from V and 6 bases from J, the gap between germline ends came to 17 bases. The CDR3 extends over 15 amino acids.

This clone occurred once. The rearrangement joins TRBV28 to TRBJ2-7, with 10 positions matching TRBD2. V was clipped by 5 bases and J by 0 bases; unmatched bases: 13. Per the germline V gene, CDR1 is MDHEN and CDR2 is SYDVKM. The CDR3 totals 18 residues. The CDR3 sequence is CASSPRGHSGGLSYEQYF. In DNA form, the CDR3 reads TGTGCCAGCAGTCCCCGGGGCCATAGCGGGGGGCTCTCCTACGAGCAGTACTTC.

The CDR3 DNA reads as TGTGCCAGCAGTCGTAACAGGGACAAGAACACTGAAGCTTTCTTT. It specifies CASSRNRDKNTEAFF. The V and J genes are TRBV6-5 and TRBJ1-1; perhaps TRBD1 as D (6 bases). This CDR3 region has 15 residues. From germline, CDR1 is MNHEY and CDR2 SVGAGI. V gave up 5 bases and J gave up 1 base, with 14 bases separating them.

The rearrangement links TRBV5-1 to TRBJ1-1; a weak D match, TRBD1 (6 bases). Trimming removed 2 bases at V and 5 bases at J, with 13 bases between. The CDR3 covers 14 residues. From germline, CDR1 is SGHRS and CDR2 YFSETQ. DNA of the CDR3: TGCGCCAGCAGCTTCGCGACAGGTTTAACTGAAGCTTTCTTT. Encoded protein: CASSFATGLTEAFF.

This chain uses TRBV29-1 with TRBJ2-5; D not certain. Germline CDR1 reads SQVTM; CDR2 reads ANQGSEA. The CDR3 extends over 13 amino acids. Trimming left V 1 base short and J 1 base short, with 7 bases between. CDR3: CSVEASFQETQYF. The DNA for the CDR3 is TGCAGCGTTGAAGCCTCCTTCCAAGAGACCCAGTACTTC. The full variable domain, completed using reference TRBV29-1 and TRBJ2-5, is SAVISQKPSRDICQRGTSLTIQCQVDSQVTMMFWYRQQPGQSLTLIATANQGSEATYESGFVIDKFPISRPNLTFSTLTVSNMSPEDSSIYLCSVEASFQETQYFGPGTRLLVL.

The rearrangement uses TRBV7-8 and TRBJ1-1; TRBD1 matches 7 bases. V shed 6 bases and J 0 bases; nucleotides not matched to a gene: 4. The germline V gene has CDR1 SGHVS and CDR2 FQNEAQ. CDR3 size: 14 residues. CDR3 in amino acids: CASSRDRLNTEAFF. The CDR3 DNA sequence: TGTGCCAGCAGTCGGGACAGACTGAACACTGAAGCTTTCTTT.

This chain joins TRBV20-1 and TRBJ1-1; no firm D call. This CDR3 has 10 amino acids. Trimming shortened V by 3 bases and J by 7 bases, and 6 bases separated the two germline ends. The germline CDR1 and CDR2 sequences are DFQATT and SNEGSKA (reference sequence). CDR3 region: CSASRGEAFF. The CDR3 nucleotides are TGCAGTGCTAGCCGGGGTGAAGCTTTCTTT.

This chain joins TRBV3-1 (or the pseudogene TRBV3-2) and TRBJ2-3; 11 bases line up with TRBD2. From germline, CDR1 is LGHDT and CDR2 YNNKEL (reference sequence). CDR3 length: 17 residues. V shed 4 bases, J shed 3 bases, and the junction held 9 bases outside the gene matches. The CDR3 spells CASSLSFSGGGTDTQYF. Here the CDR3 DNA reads TGTGCCAGCAGCCTATCCTTTAGCGGGGGGGGAACAGATACGCAGTATTTT.

Written as DNA, the CDR3 is TGTGCCAGCAGCTTAGGCAGATACAATGAGCAGTTCTTC. It yields the protein CASSLGRYNEQFF. The chain recombines TRBV7-8 with TRBJ2-1; D is unclear. Trimming pared 1 base from V and 4 bases from J, leaving 5 bases between. Germline-derived CDR1 and CDR2 are SGHVS and FQNEAQ. This CDR3 is 13 amino acids long.

CDR3 region: CASSLTGDTQYF. CDR3 bases: TGTGCCAGCAGCTTGACCGGGGATACGCAGTATTTT. This chain uses TRBV3-1 (or the pseudogene TRBV3-2) with TRBJ2-3; D gene uncertain. V lost 5 bases and J 6 bases, leaving 9 bases between the germline ends. The CDR3 covers 12 residues. The germline V gene has CDR1 LGHDT and CDR2 YNNKEL (reference sequence).

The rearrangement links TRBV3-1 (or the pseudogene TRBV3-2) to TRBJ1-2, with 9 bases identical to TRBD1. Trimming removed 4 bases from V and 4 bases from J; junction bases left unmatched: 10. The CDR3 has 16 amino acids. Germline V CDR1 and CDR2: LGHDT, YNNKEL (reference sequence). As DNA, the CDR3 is TGTGCCAGCAGCCGGGAGAGACAGGGGGAAGGCTATGGCTACACCTTC. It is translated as CASSRERQGEGYGYTF.

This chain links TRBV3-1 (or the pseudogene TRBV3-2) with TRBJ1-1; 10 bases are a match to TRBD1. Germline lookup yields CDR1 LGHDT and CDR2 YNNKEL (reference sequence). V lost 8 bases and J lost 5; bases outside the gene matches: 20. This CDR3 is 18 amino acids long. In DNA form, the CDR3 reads TGTGCCAGCCCCCTCATCCGACAGGGGGCTGTTCTGAGGACTGAAGCTTTCTTT. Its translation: CASPLIRQGAVLRTEAFF.

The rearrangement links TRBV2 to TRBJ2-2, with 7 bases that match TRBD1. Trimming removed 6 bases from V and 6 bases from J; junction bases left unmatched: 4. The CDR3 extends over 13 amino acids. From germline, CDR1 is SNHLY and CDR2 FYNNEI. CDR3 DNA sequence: TGTGCCAGCAGGGACAGGCGGGCCGGGGAGCTGTTTTTT. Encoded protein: CASRDRRAGELFF.

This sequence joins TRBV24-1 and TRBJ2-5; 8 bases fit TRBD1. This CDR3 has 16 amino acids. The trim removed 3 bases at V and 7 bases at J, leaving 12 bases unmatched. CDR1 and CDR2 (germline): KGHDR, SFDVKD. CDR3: CATSDPYRGKFGTQYF. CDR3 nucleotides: TGTGCCACCAGTGATCCGTACAGGGGGAAATTTGGGACCCAGTACTTC.

DNA of the CDR3: TGCGCCAGCATCCACGAGGCAGGGCTCAACACCGGGGAGCTGTTTTTT. Translating gives CASIHEAGLNTGELFF. This chain uses TRBV5-1 with TRBJ2-2; D may be TRBD1 (5 bases). Germline values: CDR1 SGHRS, CDR2 YFSETQ. V shed 6 bases and J shed 2 bases, with 17 bases lying between them. This CDR3 comprises 16 residues.